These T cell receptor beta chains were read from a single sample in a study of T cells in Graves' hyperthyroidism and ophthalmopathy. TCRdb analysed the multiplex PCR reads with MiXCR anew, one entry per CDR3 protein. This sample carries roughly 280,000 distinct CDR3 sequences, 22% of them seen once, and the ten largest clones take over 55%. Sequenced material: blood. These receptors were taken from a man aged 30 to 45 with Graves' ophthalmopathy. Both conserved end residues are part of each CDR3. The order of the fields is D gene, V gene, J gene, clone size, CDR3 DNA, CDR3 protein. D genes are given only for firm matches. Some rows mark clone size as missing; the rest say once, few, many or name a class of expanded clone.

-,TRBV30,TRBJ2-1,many,TGTGCCTGGAGGGGTACCTATGAGCAGTTCTTC,CAWRGTYEQFF
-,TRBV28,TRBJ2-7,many,TGTGCCAGCAGTTTGCAGTACGAGCAGTACTTC,CASSLQYEQYF
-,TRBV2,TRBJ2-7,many,TGTGCCAGCAGTGAAGGCCTGCACTACGAGCAGTACTTC,CASSEGLHYEQYF
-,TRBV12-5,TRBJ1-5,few,TGTGCTAGTGGTCTGGGGCAGGGGCAGAACCATCAGCCCCAGCATTTT,CASGLGQGQNHQPQHF
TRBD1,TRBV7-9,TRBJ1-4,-,TGTGCCAGCAGCCGACCCCGTACAGGGGATAATGAAAAACTGTTTTTT,CASSRPRTGDNEKLFF
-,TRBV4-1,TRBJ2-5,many,TGCGCCAGCAGCCGCAACGGACAAGAGACCCAGTACTTC,CASSRNGQETQYF
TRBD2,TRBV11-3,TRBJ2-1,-,TGTGCCAGCAGCGCCTTGGCGGGAGGGCTCAATGAGCAGTTCTTC,CASSALAGGLNEQFF
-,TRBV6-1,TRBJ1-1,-,TGTGCCAGCACCGAACGGGGCAAGACTGAAGCTTTCTTT,CASTERGKTEAFF
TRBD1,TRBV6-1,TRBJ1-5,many,TGTGCCAGCAGTCCGACAGGGAGAAATCAGCCCCAGCATTTT,CASSPTGRNQPQHF
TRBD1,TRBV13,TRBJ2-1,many,TGTGCCAGCAGCCCCCGGACAGGGAATGGGAATGAGCAGTTCTTC,CASSPRTGNGNEQFF
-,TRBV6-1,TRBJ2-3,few,TGTGCCAGCAGTAGCGGTACCCGCACAGATACGCAGTATTTT,CASSSGTRTDTQYF
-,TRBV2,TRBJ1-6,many,TGTGCCAGCAGTGTCGGACAGATGGATTCACCCCTCCACTTT,CASSVGQMDSPLHF
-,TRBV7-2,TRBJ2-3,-,TGTGCCAGCAGCATATATACAGATACGCAGTATTTT,CASSIYTDTQYF
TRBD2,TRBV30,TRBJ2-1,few,TGTGCCTGGAGTGTGTTCGCTAGCGGGAGCCGGGGGGAGCAGTTCTTC,CAWSVFASGSRGEQFF
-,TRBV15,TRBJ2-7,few,TGTGCCACCAGCAGAGAACGGACGGGCTCCTACGAGCAGTACTTC,CATSRERTGSYEQYF
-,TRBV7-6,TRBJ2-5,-,TGTGCCAGCAGCTTACTCAGGGGCCAGCAAGAGACCCAGTACTTC,CASSLLRGQQETQYF
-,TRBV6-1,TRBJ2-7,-,TGTGCCAGCAGCGGGAACAGGGTTAGTCCCTACGAGCAGTACTTC,CASSGNRVSPYEQYF
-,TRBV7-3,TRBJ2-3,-,TGTGCCAGCAGCCACTCCGGGAGCACAGATACGCAGTATTTT,CASSHSGSTDTQYF
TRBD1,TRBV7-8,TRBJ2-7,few,TGTGCCAGCAGCGGGACAGGTCCCTACGAGCAGTACTTC,CASSGTGPYEQYF
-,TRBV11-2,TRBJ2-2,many,TGTGCCAGCAGCTTAGATCCGAACACCGGGGAGCTGTTTTTT,CASSLDPNTGELFF
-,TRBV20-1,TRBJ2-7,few,TGCAGTGCCGGGGGACACCCCATTTCCTACGAGCAGTACTTC,CSAGGHPISYEQYF
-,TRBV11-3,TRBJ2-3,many,TGTGCCAGCAGCTTAGGAGAAGTAACTAGCACAGATACGCAGTATTTT,CASSLGEVTSTDTQYF